The 19 T cell receptor beta chains in this list originate from one sample, sequenced in a study of T-cell reconstitution after alpha-beta-depleted transplantation in children. Unique molecular identifiers were incorporated into the prepared TCRbeta library. Each CDR3 protein is one row after TCRdb ran MiXCR on the PCR reads. Of nearly 550,000 distinct CDR3 sequences in the sample, 15% to 20% were seen once. The material sequenced was PBMCs from the stem cell graft donor, taken from the stem cell graft. These receptors were taken from a human donor who donated a stem cell graft to a child with acute lymphoblastic leukemia.

This clonotype was observed a single time. The chain joins TRBV20-1 to TRBJ2-1; 10 positions agree with TRBD2. Per the germline V gene, CDR1 is DFQATT and CDR2 is SNEGSKA (reference sequence). Trimming removed 0 bases from V and 2 bases from J; junction bases left unmatched: 13. The CDR3 loop spans 19 amino acids. The CDR3 nucleotides read TGCAGTGCTAGAGATCCGGGACTAGCGACCGTCAGGGCCTACAATGAGCAGTTCTTC. Translated: CSARDPGLATVRAYNEQFF.

This clonotype was recorded a few times. The chain links TRBV4-2 to TRBJ2-7, with 15 positions matching TRBD2. The CDR3 consists of 18 residues. V trimming: 4 bases; J trimming: 2 bases; junction bases outside the gene matches: 9. The germline V gene encodes CDR1 LGHNA and CDR2 YNFKEQ. CDR3 sequence (DNA): TGTGCCAGCAGCCGGCGGACTAGCGGGAGGGCCGAGACCTACGAGCAGTACTTC. This sequence encodes CASSRRTSGRAETYEQYF.

This clonotype has more than one count but fewer than ten. The rearrangement joins TRBV20-1 to TRBJ2-7; tentative D call: TRBD2 (6 bases). CDR1 is DFQATT and CDR2 is SNEGSKA in the germline V gene (reference sequence). The CDR3 sequence is 16 residues long. Trimming left V 4 bases short and J 5 bases short, with 24 bases between. The CDR3 is CSATYPITGDRHEQYF. For the CDR3, the DNA is TGCAGTGCTACTTACCCGATAACGGGAGACCGCCACGAGCAGTACTTC.

The chain couples TRBV29-1 to TRBJ2-1; a weak D match, TRBD1 (6 bases). The CDR3 length is 11 residues. Trimming removed 6 bases at V and 5 bases at J, with 8 bases between. Per the germline V gene, CDR1 is SQVTM and CDR2 is ANQGSEA. The CDR3 spells CSVGDNNEQFF. The CDR3 bases are TGCAGCGTAGGGGACAACAATGAGCAGTTCTTC.

V and J are TRBV27 and TRBJ1-1; tentatively, D is TRBD1 (5 bases). V gave up 6 bases and J gave up 4 bases, with 15 bases separating them. This CDR3 has 14 amino acids. The germline V gene encodes CDR1 MNHEY and CDR2 SMNVEV (reference sequence). The DNA for the CDR3 is TGTGCCAGCAGCCCGGGGACGACTTCCACTGAAGCTTTCTTT. Protein sequence: CASSPGTTSTEAFF.

The CDR3 nucleotides read TGTGCCAGCAGCCACGAGGGACTACCCCTAGGAGAGCAGTACTTC. Translating gives CASSHEGLPLGEQYF. V is TRBV7-2 and J is TRBJ2-7, with 7 bases identical to TRBD2. The CDR3 spans 15 residues. After removal of 5 bases from V and 7 bases from J, the junction contained 14 bases not matched to a gene. The germline CDR1 and CDR2 sequences are SGHTA and FQGNSA.

This sequence joins TRBV4-1 and TRBJ2-7, with 7 bases that match TRBD1. The CDR3 is 15 amino acids. V shed 5 bases and J 3 bases; nucleotides not matched to a gene: 10. Germline V gene sequence: CDR1 MGHRA, CDR2 YSYEKL. The DNA of the CDR3 is TGCGCCAGCAGCAGTCGGGACAGTTTCTTCTACGAGCAGTACTTC. Translation: CASSSRDSFFYEQYF.

The chain has TRBV6-1 and TRBJ1-1; D is undetermined. Trimming took off 6 bases at V and 4 bases at J, with 18 bases between the two ends. The V gene's germline CDR1 is MNHNS and CDR2 SASEGT. The CDR3 is 15 amino acids. CDR3 region: CASRESGVPITEAFF. The CDR3 DNA follows: TGTGCCAGCAGGGAAAGCGGGGTCCCGATCACTGAAGCTTTCTTT.

The chain joins TRBV25-1 to TRBJ1-1; D unclear. Per germline, CDR1 MGHDK and CDR2 SYGVNS. The ends were cut back, 6 bases at V and 2 bases at J, with 16 bases in the middle. The CDR3 extends over 15 amino acids. CDR3 sequence reads: CASRIDRTGNTEAFF. DNA of the CDR3: TGTGCCAGCAGGATTGATAGGACTGGAAACACTGAAGCTTTCTTT.

The chain joins TRBV11-2 to TRBJ2-3, with 13 nucleotides matching TRBD2. Germline V gives CDR1 SGHAT, CDR2 FQNNGV. The CDR3 has 17 amino acids. Trimming at V came to 1 base and at J to 6 bases, leaving 7 bases not matched to a gene. This chain's CDR3 is CASSLATLAGGPDTQYF. In DNA, the CDR3 is TGTGCCAGCAGCTTAGCAACACTAGCGGGAGGGCCGGATACGCAGTATTTT.

The gene calls are TRBV12-3 or TRBV12-4 and TRBJ2-6, with TRBD1 matching over 7 bases. The CDR3 loop spans 18 amino acids. Unmatched junction bases numbered 13, after V lost 5 bases and J lost 3 bases. The CDR3 region is CASSIILEGGGGANVLTF. The DNA of the CDR3 is TGTGCCAGCAGTATCATCCTGGAAGGGGGCGGTGGGGCCAACGTCCTGACTTTC.

This clonotype was detected a few times. The chain combines TRBV7-7 with TRBJ2-7; 7 bases agree with TRBD1. Germline V gene sequence: CDR1 SSHAT, CDR2 FNYEAQ (reference sequence). The CDR3 totals 15 residues. After removal of 5 bases from V and 3 bases from J, the junction contained 10 bases not matched to a gene. This CDR3 reads CASSTAPQGIYEQYF. In nucleotides, the CDR3 is TGTGCCAGCAGCACCGCTCCACAGGGGATCTACGAGCAGTACTTC.

This clonotype was recorded a few times. The V call is TRBV25-1, the J call TRBJ2-3, with D perhaps matching TRBD2 (6 bases). The CDR3 runs to 16 residues. CDR1 MGHDK and CDR2 SYGVNS come from the germline V gene. The germline V and J ends were trimmed by 1 base and 0 bases, with 11 bases remaining between them. The CDR3 nucleotides read TGTGCCAGCAGTGAATGGGGTAGCGGAAGCACAGATACGCAGTATTTT. Translating it yields CASSEWGSGSTDTQYF. Supplemented by reference TRBV25-1 and TRBJ2-3, the full variable domain reads EADIYQTPRYLVIGTGKKITLECSQTMGHDKMYWYQQDPGMELHLIHYSYGVNSTEKGDLSSESTVSRIRTEHFPLTLESARPSHTSQYLCASSEWGSGSTDTQYFGPGTRLTVL.

J is TRBJ2-1 and V is TRBV7-9; D remains unclear. Trimming stripped 5 bases from V and 1 base from J, with 15 bases between. The CDR3 runs to 16 residues. CDR1 and CDR2 (germline): SEHNR, FQNEAQ (reference sequence). The chain's CDR3 is CASSPDGSRSYNEQFF. The CDR3 bases are TGTGCCAGCAGCCCAGACGGGTCTAGGTCCTACAATGAGCAGTTCTTC.

The chain carries TRBV3-1 and TRBJ2-1, with 14 bases that match TRBD2. CDR3 length: 18 residues. Germline CDR1 LGHDT, CDR2 YNNKEL (reference sequence). V gave up 3 bases and J gave up 4 bases; unmatched junction bases: 8. Here the CDR3 DNA reads TGTGCCAGCAGCCACCAGGTGGGACTAGCGGGAGAGTACAATGAGCAGTTCTTC. This codes for CASSHQVGLAGEYNEQFF.

This clonotype was detected a few times. This CDR3 is CASSAQGGSYNEQFF. The CDR3 region has the DNA TGTGCCAGCAGCGCGCAAGGGGGCTCCTACAATGAGCAGTTCTTC. This sequence joins TRBV9 and TRBJ2-1, with TRBD1 as a possible D gene (6 bases). This CDR3 has 15 residues. Germline CDR1 and CDR2: SGDLS and YYNGEE. Trimming left V 3 bases short and J 0 bases short, with 10 bases between.

This clonotype was counted between two and nine times. The chain employs TRBV4-1 and TRBJ2-7; 8 bases are shared with TRBD1. J gave up 3 bases and V 3 bases, and 7 bases lay outside the gene matches. CDR1 MGHRA and CDR2 YSYEKL come from the germline V gene. The CDR3 is made up of 15 amino acids. The CDR3 loop is CASSHTGTGDYEQYF. The CDR3 DNA follows: TGCGCCAGCAGCCACACCGGGACAGGAGACTACGAGCAGTACTTC.

This clonotype was picked up a small number of times. The chain recombines TRBV4-2 with TRBJ1-2; 9 nucleotides align to TRBD1. After removal of 4 bases from V and 4 bases from J, the junction contained 7 bases not matched to a gene. CDR1 is LGHNA and CDR2 is YNFKEQ in the germline V gene. The CDR3 runs 15 residues. CDR3: CASSPPTGGGYGYTF. DNA of the CDR3: TGTGCCAGCAGCCCACCTACAGGGGGCGGCTATGGCTACACCTTC.

The V gene is TRBV5-1, the J gene TRBJ2-7, with a tentative D call TRBD2 (5 bases). The V gene lost 1 base and the J gene lost 7 bases, with 24 bases spanning the gap. The CDR3 spans 17 residues. Germline assignment: CDR1 SGHRS and CDR2 YFSETQ. CDR3 bases: TGCGCCAGCAGCTTGTTCTCGGCGTATCACCCCTCGGGGGAGCAGTACTTC. It codes for CASSLFSAYHPSGEQYF.